The 3 T cell receptor beta chains in this list originate from one sample, sequenced in a study of CD8 T cells in Susac syndrome. Random hexamers served to reverse transcribe roughly 0.5 to 1 ug RNA. TCRdb reanalysed the immunoSEQ multiplex PCR reads using MiXCR and keeps one entry per CDR3 protein. The sample includes more than 95,000 distinct CDR3 sequences, 93% seen only once; the top ten take 0.093%. The source material was CD4+ T cells from PBMCs. The origin of the receptors is a human donor with multiple sclerosis.

The J gene is TRBJ2-1, the V gene TRBV19, with no clear D. The CDR3 length is 13 residues. Germline V gives CDR1 LNHDA, CDR2 SQIVND (reference sequence). Between the trimmed V and J ends, which lost 6 bases and 7 bases, there was a span of 13 bases. CDR3 in amino acids: CASRIDGYNEQFF. The CDR3 DNA reads TGTGCCAGTAGAATTGATGGATATAATGAGCAGTTCTTC.

This sequence joins TRBV15 and TRBJ1-3, with D possibly matching TRBD1 (5 bases). V was clipped by 1 base and J by 0 bases, with 10 bases between them. This CDR3 contains 16 residues. CDR1 is LNHNV and CDR2 is YYDKDF in the germline V gene (reference sequence). The CDR3 loop is CATSRVGAYSGNTIYF. CDR3 DNA sequence: TGTGCCACCAGCAGAGTCGGGGCTTACTCTGGAAACACCATATATTTT.

This chain links TRBV3-1 with TRBJ1-5; 7 bases match TRBD1. With 5 bases clipped from V and 1 base from J, the junction kept 5 bases outside the gene matches. The CDR3 consists of 15 residues. Germline CDR1 LGHDT, CDR2 YNNKEL (reference sequence). The CDR3 DNA follows: TGTGCCAGCAGCTCGGGACAGACGAGCAATCAGCCCCAGCATTTT. Protein product: CASSSGQTSNQPQHF.